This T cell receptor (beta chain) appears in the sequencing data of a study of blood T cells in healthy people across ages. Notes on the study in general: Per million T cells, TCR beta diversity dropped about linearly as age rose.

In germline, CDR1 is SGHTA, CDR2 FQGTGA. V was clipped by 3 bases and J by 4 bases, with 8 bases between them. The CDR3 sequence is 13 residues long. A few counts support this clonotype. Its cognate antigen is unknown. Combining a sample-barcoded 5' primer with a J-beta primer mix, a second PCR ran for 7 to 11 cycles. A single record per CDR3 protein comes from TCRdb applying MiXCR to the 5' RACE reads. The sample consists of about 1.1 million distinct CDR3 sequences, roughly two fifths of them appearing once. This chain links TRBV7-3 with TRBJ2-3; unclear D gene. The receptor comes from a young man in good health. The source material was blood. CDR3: CASSFTGADTQYF. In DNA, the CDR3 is TGTGCCAGCAGCTTCACTGGGGCAGATACGCAGTATTTT.